The present T cell receptor (beta chain) was sequenced within a study of T cell changes during pregnancy in multiple sclerosis (dated 2019 in TCRdb). Notes on the research overall: The study looked at changes in the T cell repertoire across pregnancy in women with multiple sclerosis.

As to this clone: It lacks a known antigen. Qualities for individual bases were not recorded, and no much larger clone is one base off.

Via the germline V gene, CDR1 is SGHRS and CDR2 YFSETQ. V loses 4 bases at its end and J loses 8 bases; junction bases beyond the gene matches: 8. The CDR3 has 14 amino acids, counting the end cysteine and phenylalanine. The kept DNA is CDR3 alone, 42 bases in frame from the first base. To prepare the library, the immunoSEQ multiplex PCR assay was applied. Drawn from immuneACCESS, this table holds only the in-frame rearrangements with V and J called that TCRdb kept. Clones are partly lost; checked studies trace under half to an unresolved V gene and leave the rest unexplained. Across this sample there are around 30,000 clones, with just over 90% seen only once. The ten largest clonotypes hold 4.3% of the sample.

The material was CD8+ T cells from peripheral blood mononuclear cells, obtained in the second trimester of pregnancy. The clonotype originates from a female donor with multiple sclerosis, enrolled in a pregnancy study. The V and J segments used are TRBV5-1 and TRBJ1-4, with 7 bases in between that match TRBD1. The CDR3 here reads CASSPTGSGEKLFF. In nucleotide form, the sequence is TGCGCCAGCAGCCCGACAGGGTCGGGAGAAAAACTGTTTTTT.